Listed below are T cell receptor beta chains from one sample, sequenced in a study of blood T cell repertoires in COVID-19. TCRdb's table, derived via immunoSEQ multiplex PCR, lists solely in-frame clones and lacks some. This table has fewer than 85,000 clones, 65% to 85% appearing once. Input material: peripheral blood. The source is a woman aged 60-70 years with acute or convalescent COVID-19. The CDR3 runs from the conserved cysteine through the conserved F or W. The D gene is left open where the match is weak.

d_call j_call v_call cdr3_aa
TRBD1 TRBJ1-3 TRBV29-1 CSVQGQGTGNTIYF
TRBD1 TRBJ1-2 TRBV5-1 CASSLGDRGVDGYTF
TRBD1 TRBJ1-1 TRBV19 CASSITGAVTEAFF
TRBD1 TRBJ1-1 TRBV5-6 CASSPTQGADTEAFF
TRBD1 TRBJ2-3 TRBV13 CASSLRQGGDTQYF
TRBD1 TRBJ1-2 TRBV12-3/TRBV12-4 CASSGDRANGYTF
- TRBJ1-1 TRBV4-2 CASSRGTSMNTEAFF
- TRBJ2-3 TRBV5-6 CASSLGVPGTDTQYF
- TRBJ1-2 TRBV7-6 CASSLAGTTGYGYTF
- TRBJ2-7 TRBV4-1 CASSQDRTDDEQYF
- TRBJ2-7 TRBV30 CAWSVLREQYF
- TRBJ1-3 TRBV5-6 CASSWGNTIYF
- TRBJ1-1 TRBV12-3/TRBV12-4 CASSFEGDTEAFF
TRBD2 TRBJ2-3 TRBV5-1 CASSFLTSGATDTQYF
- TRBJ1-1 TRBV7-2 CASSGWGGGGAFF
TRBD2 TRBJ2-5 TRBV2 CASSAGTSGEETQYF
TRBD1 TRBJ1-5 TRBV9 CASSIGQGNQPQHF
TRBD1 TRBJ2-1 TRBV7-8 CASSPKTGTNEQFF
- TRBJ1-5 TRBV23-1 CASSQSREDSNQPQHF
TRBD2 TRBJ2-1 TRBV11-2 CASSLDPSAGGPRNEQFF
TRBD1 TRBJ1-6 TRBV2 CASSVHGPGGNSPLHF
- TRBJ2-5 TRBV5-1 CASSRVQETQYF
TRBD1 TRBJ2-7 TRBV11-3 CASSLGGTGEQYF
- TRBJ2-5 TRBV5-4 CASSRAVEGETQYF
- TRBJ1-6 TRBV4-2 CASSQQGNNSPLHF
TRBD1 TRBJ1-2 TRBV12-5 CASGLLTGTGGGYGYTF
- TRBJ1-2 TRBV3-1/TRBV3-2 CASSQGGGDSGYTF
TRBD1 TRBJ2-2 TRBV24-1 CATSDAGQGRTGELFF
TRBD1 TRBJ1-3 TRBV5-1 CASSLGTGGNTIYF
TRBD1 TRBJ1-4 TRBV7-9 CASSPGQTNEKLFF
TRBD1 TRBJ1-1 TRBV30 CAWSEYGRGHQGEAFF
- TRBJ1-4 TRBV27 CASSLKGVVINEKLFF
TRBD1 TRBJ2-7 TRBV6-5 CASSLLTGGRDEQYF
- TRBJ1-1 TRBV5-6 CASSFLTGRTEAFF
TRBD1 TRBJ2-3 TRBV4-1 CASSQERTGRTDTQYF
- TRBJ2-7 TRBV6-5 CASIPPRDSTYEQYF